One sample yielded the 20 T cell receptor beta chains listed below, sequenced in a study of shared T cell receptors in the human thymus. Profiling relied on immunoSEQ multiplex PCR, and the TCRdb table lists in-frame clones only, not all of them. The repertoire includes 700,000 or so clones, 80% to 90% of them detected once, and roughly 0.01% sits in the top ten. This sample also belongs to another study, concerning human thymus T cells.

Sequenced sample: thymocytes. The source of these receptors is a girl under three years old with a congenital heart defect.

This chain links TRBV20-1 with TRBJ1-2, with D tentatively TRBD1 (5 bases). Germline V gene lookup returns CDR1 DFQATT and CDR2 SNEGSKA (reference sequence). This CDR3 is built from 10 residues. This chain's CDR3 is CRRLGARYTF. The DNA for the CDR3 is TGCAGGAGGTTAGGGGCGAGGTACACCTTC.

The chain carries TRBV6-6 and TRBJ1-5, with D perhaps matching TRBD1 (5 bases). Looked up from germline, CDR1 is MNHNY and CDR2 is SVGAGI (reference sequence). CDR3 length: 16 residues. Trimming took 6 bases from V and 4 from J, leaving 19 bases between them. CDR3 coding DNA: TGTGCCAGCAGCCGCGACATCCGTGGGGCTAATCAGCCCCAGCATTTT. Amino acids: CASSRDIRGANQPQHF.

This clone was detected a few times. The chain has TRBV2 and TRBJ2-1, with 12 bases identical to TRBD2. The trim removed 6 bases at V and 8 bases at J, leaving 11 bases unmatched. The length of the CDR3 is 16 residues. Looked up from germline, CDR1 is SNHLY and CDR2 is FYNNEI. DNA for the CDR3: TGTGCCAGCAGCCTTCATCCTAGCGGGGGGGAGTATGAGCAGTTCTTC. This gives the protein CASSLHPSGGEYEQFF.

The CDR3 sequence is CASSLAGRRLAGGGTQETQYF. The DNA of the CDR3 is TGCGCCAGCAGCTTGGCCGGTAGAAGGCTAGCGGGGGGCGGGACCCAAGAGACCCAGTACTTC. V and J are TRBV5-1 and TRBJ2-5; the match to TRBD2 covers 11 bases. V shed 0 bases and J 1 base; nucleotides not matched to a gene: 17. The CDR3 is 21 residues long. Germline loops: CDR1 SGHRS, CDR2 YFSETQ.

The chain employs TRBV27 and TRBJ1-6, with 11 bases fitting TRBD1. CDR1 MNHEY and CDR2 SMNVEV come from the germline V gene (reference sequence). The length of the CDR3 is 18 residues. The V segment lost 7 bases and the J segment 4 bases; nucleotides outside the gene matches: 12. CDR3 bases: TGTGCCAGCACCCAATCCCGGGACAGGGGGGGGTATAATTCACCCCTCCACTTT. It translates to CASTQSRDRGGYNSPLHF.

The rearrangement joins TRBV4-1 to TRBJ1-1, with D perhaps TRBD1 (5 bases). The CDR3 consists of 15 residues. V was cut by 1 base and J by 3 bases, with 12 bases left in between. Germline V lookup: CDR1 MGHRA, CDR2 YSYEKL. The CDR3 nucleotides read TGCGCCAGCAGCCAAGTAGGCCGGGGGGACACTGAAGCTTTCTTT. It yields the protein CASSQVGRGDTEAFF.

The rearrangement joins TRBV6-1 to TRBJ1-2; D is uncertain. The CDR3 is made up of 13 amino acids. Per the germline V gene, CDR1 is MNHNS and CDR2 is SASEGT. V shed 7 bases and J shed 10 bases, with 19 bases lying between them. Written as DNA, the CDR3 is TGTGCCAGCAACGGGGTTATGGCCGAGGCCTACACCTTC. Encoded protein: CASNGVMAEAYTF.

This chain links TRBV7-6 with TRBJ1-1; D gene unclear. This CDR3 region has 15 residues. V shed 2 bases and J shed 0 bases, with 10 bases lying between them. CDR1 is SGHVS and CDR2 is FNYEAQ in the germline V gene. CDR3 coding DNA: TGTGCCAGCAGCTTACTACGGAGAATGAACACTGAAGCTTTCTTT. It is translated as CASSLLRRMNTEAFF.

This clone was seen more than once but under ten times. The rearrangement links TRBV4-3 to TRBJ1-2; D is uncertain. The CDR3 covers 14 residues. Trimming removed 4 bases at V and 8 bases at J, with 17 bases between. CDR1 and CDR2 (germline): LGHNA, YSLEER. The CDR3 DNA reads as TGCGCCAGCAGCCCCCTTTGGGCCGAAGAAGGCTACACCTTC. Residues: CASSPLWAEEGYTF.

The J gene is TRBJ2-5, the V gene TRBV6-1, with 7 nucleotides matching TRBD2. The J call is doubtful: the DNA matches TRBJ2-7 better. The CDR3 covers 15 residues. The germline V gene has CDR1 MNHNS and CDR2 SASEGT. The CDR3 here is CASSEGGRGSYEQYF. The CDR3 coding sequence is TGTGCCAGCAGTGAGGGGGGGAGGGGCTCCTACGAGCAGTACTTC.

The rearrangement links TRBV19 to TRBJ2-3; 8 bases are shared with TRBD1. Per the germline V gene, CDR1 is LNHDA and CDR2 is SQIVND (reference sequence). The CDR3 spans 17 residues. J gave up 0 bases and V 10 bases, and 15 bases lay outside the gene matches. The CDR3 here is CATTRTGRISSTDTQYF. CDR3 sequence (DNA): TGTGCCACAACTCGGACAGGGAGAATCTCTAGCACAGATACGCAGTATTTT.

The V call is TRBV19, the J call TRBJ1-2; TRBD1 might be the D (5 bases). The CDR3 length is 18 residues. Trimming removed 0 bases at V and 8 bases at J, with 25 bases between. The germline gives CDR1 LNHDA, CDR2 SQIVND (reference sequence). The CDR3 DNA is TGTGCCAGTAGTATAGATTGGGACTGTTTACGGCCCGAGGGAGGCTACACCTTC. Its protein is CASSIDWDCLRPEGGYTF.

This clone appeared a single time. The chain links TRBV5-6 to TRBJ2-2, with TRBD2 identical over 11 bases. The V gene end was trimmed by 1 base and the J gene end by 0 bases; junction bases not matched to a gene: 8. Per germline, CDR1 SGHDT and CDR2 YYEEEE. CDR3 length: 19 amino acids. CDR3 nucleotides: TGTGCCAGCAGCTTGAGTGCTAGCGGGGGGACCGCGAACACCGGGGAGCTGTTTTTT. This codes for CASSLSASGGTANTGELFF.

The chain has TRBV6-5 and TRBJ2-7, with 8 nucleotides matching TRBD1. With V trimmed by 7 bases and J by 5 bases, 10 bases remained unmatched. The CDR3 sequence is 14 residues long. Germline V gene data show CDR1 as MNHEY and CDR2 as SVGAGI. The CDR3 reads CASTGDRFFNEQYF. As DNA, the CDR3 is TGTGCCAGCACCGGGGACAGGTTTTTTAACGAGCAGTACTTC.

In DNA, the CDR3 is TGTGCCAGCAGCCATCTCGACAGGGAGGACCAGCCCCAGCATTTT. Translation: CASSHLDREDQPQHF. The chain joins TRBV11-2 to TRBJ1-5, with 7 bases that match TRBD1. The V segment lost 5 bases and the J segment 7 bases; nucleotides outside the gene matches: 11. CDR3 length: 15 amino acids. CDR1 SGHAT and CDR2 FQNNGV come from the germline V gene. Complete variable domain (other parts from reference TRBV11-2 and TRBJ1-5): EAGVAQSPRYKIIEKRQSVAFWCNPISGHATLYWYQQILGQGPKLLIQFQNNGVVDDSQLPKDRFSAERLKGVDSTLKIQPAKLEDSAVYLCASSHLDREDQPQHFGDGTRLSIL.

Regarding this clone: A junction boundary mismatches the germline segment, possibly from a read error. As DNA, the CDR3 is TGTGCTAGCAGCCCCAGGACAGTTGAGGGCACCGGGGAGCTGTTTTTT. Translated: CASSPRTVEGTGELFF. J is TRBJ2-2 and V is TRBV7-7; tentative D call: TRBD1 (6 bases). The CDR3 is made up of 16 amino acids. CDR1 is SSHAT, CDR2 FNYEAQ, per germline (reference sequence).

The CDR3, as DNA: TGTGCCAGCTCAGCCCCGGGACAACTGAACACTGAAGCTTTCTTT. Protein product: CASSAPGQLNTEAFF. The chain joins TRBV18 to TRBJ1-1; possible D gene TRBD1, 6 bases. Germline CDR1 reads KGHSH; CDR2 reads LQKENI. The length of the CDR3 is 15 residues. Trimming removed 5 bases from V and 0 bases from J, with 13 bases in between. The complete variable domain, with remaining parts taken from reference TRBV18 and TRBJ1-1, reads NAGVMQNPRHLVRRRGQEARLRCSPMKGHSHVYWYRQLPEEGLKFMVYLQKENIIDESGMPKERFSAEFPKEGPSILRIQQVVRGDSAAYFCASSAPGQLNTEAFFGQGTRLTVV.

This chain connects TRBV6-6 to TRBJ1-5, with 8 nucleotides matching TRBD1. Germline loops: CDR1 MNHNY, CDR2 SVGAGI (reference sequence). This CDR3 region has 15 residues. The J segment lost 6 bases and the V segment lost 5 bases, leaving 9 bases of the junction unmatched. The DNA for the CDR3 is TGTGCCAGCAGTACTCAGGGGGCCCTTATTCAGCCCCAGCATTTT. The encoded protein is CASSTQGALIQPQHF.

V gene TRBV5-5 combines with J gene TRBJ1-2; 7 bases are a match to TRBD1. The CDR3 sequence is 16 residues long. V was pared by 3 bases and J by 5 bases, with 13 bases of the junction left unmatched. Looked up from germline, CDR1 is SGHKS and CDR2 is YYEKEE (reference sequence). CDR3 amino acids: CASSYTRQGGWYGYTF. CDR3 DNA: TGTGCCAGCAGCTATACCCGACAGGGCGGGTGGTATGGCTACACCTTC.

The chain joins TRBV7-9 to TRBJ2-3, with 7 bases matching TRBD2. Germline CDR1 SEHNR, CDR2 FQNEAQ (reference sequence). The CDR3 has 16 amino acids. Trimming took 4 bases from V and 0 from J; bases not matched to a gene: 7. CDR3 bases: TGTGCCAGCAGCTCAATAAGGCGGGGGAGCACAGATACGCAGTATTTT. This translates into CASSSIRRGSTDTQYF.